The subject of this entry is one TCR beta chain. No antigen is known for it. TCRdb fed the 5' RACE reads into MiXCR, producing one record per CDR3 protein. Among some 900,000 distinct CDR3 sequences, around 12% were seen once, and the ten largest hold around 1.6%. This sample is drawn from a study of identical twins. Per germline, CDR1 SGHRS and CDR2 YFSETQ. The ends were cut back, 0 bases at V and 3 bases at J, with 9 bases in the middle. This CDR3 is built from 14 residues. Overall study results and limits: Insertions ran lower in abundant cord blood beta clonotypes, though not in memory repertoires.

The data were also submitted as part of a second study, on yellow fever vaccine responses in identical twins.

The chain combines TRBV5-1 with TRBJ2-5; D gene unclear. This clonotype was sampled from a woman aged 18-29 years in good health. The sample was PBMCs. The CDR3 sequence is CASSLVLSEETQYF. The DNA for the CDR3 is TGCGCCAGCAGCTTGGTACTATCGGAAGAGACCCAGTACTTC.